This is a list of T cell receptor beta chains from one sample in a study of blood T cell repertoires in COVID-19. Here immunoSEQ multiplex PCR was the method, and the copy in TCRdb shows in-frame clones only, minus some. This table holds 75,000 to 90,000 clones, about 82% found once. Sequences were obtained from peripheral blood. These receptors were taken from a man aged 80 or over with active or convalescent COVID-19. Both conserved end residues are part of each CDR3. A D gene is named only where the DNA matches it firmly. Size is stated for part of the rows, as once, few or many counts, or as a class when the clone is expanded.

>.|TRBJ2-2|.|TRBV2
CASSFQRGLNTGELFF
>.|TRBJ1-2|.|TRBV5-5
CASSSAGAANYGYTF
>.|TRBJ2-5|.|TRBV2
CASSEAWRGETQYF
>.|TRBJ2-2|TRBD2|TRBV2
CASSGNSGRPGELFF
>.|TRBJ2-2|.|TRBV7-6
CASSLGVASTGELFF
>.|TRBJ2-4|TRBD1|TRBV7-8
CASSFLGQGADIQYF
>.|TRBJ2-1|TRBD2|TRBV28
CASSDASGGAYEQFF
>.|TRBJ2-5|.|TRBV3-1/TRBV3-2
CASSQLGQDVGAQYF
>.|TRBJ1-1|.|TRBV5-1
CASSLGGGAEAFF
>.|TRBJ2-1|.|TRBV11-1
CASSHPQGDEQFF
>few|TRBJ1-6|.|TRBV7-2
CASSLAQGTPLHF
>.|TRBJ2-3|.|TRBV28
CATSGTGGTDTQYF
>few|TRBJ1-5|TRBD1|TRBV30
CAWSGPGQSSQPQHF
>.|TRBJ1-3|TRBD1|TRBV5-1
CASSLGQGAGNTIYF
>.|TRBJ1-3|.|TRBV30
CAWSAGGGNTIYF
>.|TRBJ2-2|TRBD2|TRBV19
CASIRSGLAGNTGELFF
>.|TRBJ2-2|.|TRBV27
CASSLFWTDYSNTGELFF